Listed here are 9 T cell receptor beta chains from one sample, sequenced in a study of post-analysis software for immune sequencing data. General study results and limits: Roughly five TRBV segments were significantly more frequent in patients than in controls. TRBV5-6, TRBV5-1 and TRBV20-1 were among these segments.

Prepared libraries of TCR beta cDNA carried unique molecular identifiers. TCRdb passed the PCR reads through MiXCR, listing each CDR3 protein once. Of about 570,000 distinct CDR3 sequences in the sample, less than 40% are singletons; the top ten hold around 5.9%. No antigen is known for these receptors. Sequencing input: blood. The receptors here all came from a girl aged 2 to 17 with multiple sclerosis.

This chain joins TRBV7-9 and TRBJ2-7, with no clear D. The CDR3 covers 14 residues. Germline V gene lookup returns CDR1 SEHNR and CDR2 FQNEAQ (reference sequence). Trimming took 0 bases from V and 10 from J, leaving 16 bases between them. The CDR3, as DNA: TGTGCCAGCAGCTTAGCTGCATCTTTAACGCGACAGTACTTC. Its protein is CASSLAASLTRQYF.

The CDR3 nucleotides read TGTGCCAGCAGCCACCGGGACAGAGTCGGGGAGACCCAGTACTTC. Translating it yields CASSHRDRVGETQYF. V and J are TRBV3-1 and TRBJ2-5, with TRBD1 matching 7 bases. CDR1 and CDR2 (germline): LGHDT, YNNKEL (reference sequence). This CDR3 comprises 15 residues. Trimming at V came to 3 bases and at J to 5 bases, leaving 9 bases not matched to a gene.

In this sample, this clonotype turned up a few times. The genes are TRBV11-3 and TRBJ2-1, with 13 nucleotides matching TRBD2. CDR3 length: 16 amino acids. Germline trimming cut 1 base from V and 7 bases from J; bases unmatched to any gene: 4. Germline CDR1 reads SGHNT; CDR2 reads YENEEA. The DNA of the CDR3 is TGTGCCAGCAGCTTAGGACTAGCGGGGGGCGGAAATGAGCAGTTCTTC. It encodes CASSLGLAGGGNEQFF.

J is TRBJ2-3 and V is TRBV4-2; 12 bases agree with TRBD2. From germline, CDR1 is LGHNA and CDR2 YNFKEQ. CDR3 size: 16 residues. With V trimmed by 1 base and J by 9 bases, 8 bases remained unmatched. CDR3 amino acids: CASSQVRVLAGGTQYF. DNA of the CDR3: TGTGCCAGCAGCCAAGTGCGTGTACTAGCGGGGGGAACGCAGTATTTT.

The J gene is TRBJ2-3, the V gene TRBV10-2; 11 bases agree with TRBD2. After removal of 5 bases from V and 5 bases from J, the junction contained 12 bases not matched to a gene. The germline gives CDR1 WSHSY, CDR2 SAAADI. The CDR3 runs 17 residues. The CDR3 DNA reads as TGCGCCAGCAGTTTTTTTAGCGGGGGGGCCTTTCAAGATACGCAGTATTTT. Protein sequence: CASSFFSGGAFQDTQYF.

The rearrangement links TRBV2 to TRBJ2-2; no clear D. V dropped 7 bases and J dropped 0 bases, with 9 bases sitting between them. The CDR3 loop spans 14 amino acids. Germline CDR1 and CDR2: SNHLY and FYNNEI. CDR3 region: CASKRGPNTGELFF. The CDR3 DNA follows: TGTGCCAGCAAACGCGGACCGAACACCGGGGAGCTGTTTTTT.

The chain recombines TRBV5-6 with TRBJ2-5; no firm D call. V was shortened by 0 bases and J by 2 bases, with 14 bases between the two germline ends. The CDR3 covers 16 residues. The germline gives CDR1 SGHDT, CDR2 YYEEEE. CDR3 sequence (DNA): TGTGCCAGCAGCTTGGCCTATCATCCAATTCAAGAGACCCAGTACTTC. Its translation: CASSLAYHPIQETQYF.

The V and J genes are TRBV29-1 and TRBJ2-7; 9 nucleotides line up with TRBD1. Trimming at V came to 6 bases and at J to 2 bases, leaving 5 bases not matched to a gene. Germline V CDR1 and CDR2: SQVTM, ANQGSEA. The CDR3 extends over 13 amino acids. The CDR3 sequence is CSVETGGPYEQYF. The CDR3 coding sequence is TGCAGCGTCGAAACAGGGGGCCCCTACGAGCAGTACTTC.

This clonotype has more than one count but fewer than ten. The J gene is TRBJ2-7, the V gene TRBV6-1; D may be TRBD2 (5 bases). The V gene lost 11 bases and the J gene lost 5 bases, with 28 bases spanning the gap. The CDR3 sequence is 16 residues long. CDR1 is MNHNS and CDR2 is SASEGT in the germline V gene. CDR3 region: CASQAMAGTGWHEQYF. CDR3 bases: TGTGCCTCACAAGCTATGGCGGGTACTGGATGGCACGAGCAGTACTTC.